This T cell receptor beta chain appears in the sequencing data of a study of CD8 T cells in Susac syndrome. Reverse transcription of roughly 0.45 to 1 ug RNA used random hexamers. Using its own MiXCR run on the immunoSEQ multiplex PCR reads, TCRdb lists one record per CDR3 protein. The table lists approximately 270,000 distinct CDR3 sequences, roughly 93% of them singletons. This clonotype was detected once. The sequencing sample was made of CD4+ T cells from PBMCs. This receptor was identified in a human donor with multiple sclerosis.

The CDR3 bases are TGCAGCGTTGGCGGGGGCGAAAGCGGGTGGGAAGCTTTCTTT. Translation: CSVGGGESGWEAFF. The gene calls are TRBV29-1 and TRBJ1-1, with D possibly matching TRBD1 (6 bases). Germline V lookup: CDR1 SQVTM, CDR2 ANQGSEA. The CDR3 totals 14 residues. The V end lost 4 bases, the J end lost 8 bases, and 20 bases lay between the germline ends.